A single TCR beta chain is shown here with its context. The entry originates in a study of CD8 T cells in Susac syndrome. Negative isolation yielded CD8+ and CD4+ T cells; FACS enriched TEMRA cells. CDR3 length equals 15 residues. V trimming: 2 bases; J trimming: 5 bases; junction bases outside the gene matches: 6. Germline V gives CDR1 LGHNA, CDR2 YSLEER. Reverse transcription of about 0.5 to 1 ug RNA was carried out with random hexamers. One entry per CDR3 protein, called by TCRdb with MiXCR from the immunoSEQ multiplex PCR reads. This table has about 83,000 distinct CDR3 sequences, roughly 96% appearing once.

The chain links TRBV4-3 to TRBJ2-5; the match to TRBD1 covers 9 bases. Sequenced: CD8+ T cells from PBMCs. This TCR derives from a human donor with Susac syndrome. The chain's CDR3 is CASSQSGTGPETQYF. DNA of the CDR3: TGCGCCAGCAGCCAATCCGGGACAGGGCCTGAGACCCAGTACTTC.